This entry describes one T cell receptor (beta chain). The antigen remains unidentified. This entry belongs to a study of cytomegalovirus exposure and HLA in healthy donors. Findings and limits, study-wide: What a later analysis showed was that several of the most significant clusters appeared linked to common viral pathogens.

PCR employed 60 Vbeta and 13 Jbeta primers. Libraries were prepared by immunoSEQ multiplex PCR; TCRdb keeps only in-frame clonotypes and omits some of them. The sample lists 130,000 or so clones; approximately 75% were seen once. J gave up 6 bases and V 4 bases, and 5 bases lay outside the gene matches. The CDR3 is made up of 13 amino acids. The V gene's germline CDR1 is PRHDT and CDR2 FYEKMQ (reference sequence). The genes are TRBV13 and TRBJ2-7, with 8 bases aligning to TRBD2. The TCR was taken from a man aged 35 to 55 in good health and CMV-seronegative. The sample taken for sequencing was PBMCs. The CDR3 region has the DNA TGTGCCAGCAGCTCAGCGGGAGTCCCCGAGCAGTACTTC. Translating gives CASSSAGVPEQYF.